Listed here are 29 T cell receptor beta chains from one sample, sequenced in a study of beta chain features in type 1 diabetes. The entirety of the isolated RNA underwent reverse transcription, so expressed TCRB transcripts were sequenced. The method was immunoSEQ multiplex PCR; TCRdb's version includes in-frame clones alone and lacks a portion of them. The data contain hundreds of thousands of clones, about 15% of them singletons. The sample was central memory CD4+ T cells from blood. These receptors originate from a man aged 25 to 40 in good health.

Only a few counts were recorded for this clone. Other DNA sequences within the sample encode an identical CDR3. CDR3 in DNA: TGTGCCAGCAGCCTTAGGACTAGCGGGAGAGCAGATACGCAGTATTTT. Amino acids: CASSLRTSGRADTQYF. The chain is built from TRBV5-4 and TRBJ2-3; the match to TRBD2 covers 13 bases. Trimming removed 4 bases from V and 4 bases from J; junction bases left unmatched: 6. The CDR3 length is 16 residues. Germline V gene lookup returns CDR1 SGHNT and CDR2 YYREEE (reference sequence).

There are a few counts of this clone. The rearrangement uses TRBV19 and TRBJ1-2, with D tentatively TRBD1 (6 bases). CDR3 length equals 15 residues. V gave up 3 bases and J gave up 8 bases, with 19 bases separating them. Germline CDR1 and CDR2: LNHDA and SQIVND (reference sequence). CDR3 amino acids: CASSISHGGSEGYTF. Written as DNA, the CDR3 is TGTGCCAGTAGTATTTCTCACGGGGGCTCGGAGGGCTACACCTTC. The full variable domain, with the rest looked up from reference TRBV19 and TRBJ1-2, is DGGITQSPKYLFRKEGQNVTLSCEQNLNHDAMYWYRQDPGQGLRLIYYSQIVNDFQKGDIAEGYSVSREKKESFPLTVTSAQKNPTAFYLCASSISHGGSEGYTFGSGTRLTVV.

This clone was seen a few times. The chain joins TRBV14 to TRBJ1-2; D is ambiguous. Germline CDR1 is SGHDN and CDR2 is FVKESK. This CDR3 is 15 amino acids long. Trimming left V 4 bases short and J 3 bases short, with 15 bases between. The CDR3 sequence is CASSPGYDMYYGYTF. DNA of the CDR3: TGTGCCAGCAGCCCGGGCTACGACATGTACTATGGCTACACCTTC.

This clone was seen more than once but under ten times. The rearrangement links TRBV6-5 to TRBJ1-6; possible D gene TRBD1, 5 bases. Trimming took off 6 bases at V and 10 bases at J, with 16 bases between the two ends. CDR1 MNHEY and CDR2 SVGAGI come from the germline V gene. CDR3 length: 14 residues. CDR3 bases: TGTGCCAGCAGCCTAATAGGGGATGCGTCACCCCTCCACTTT. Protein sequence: CASSLIGDASPLHF.

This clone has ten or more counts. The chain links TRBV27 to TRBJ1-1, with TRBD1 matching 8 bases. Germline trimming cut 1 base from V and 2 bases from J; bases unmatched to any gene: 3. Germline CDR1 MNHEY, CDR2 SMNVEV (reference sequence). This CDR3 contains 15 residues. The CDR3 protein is CASSLWGQVNTEAFF. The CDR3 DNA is TGTGCCAGCAGTTTATGGGGACAGGTAAACACTGAAGCTTTCTTT.

CDR3 loop: CAWSGLDSRNQPQHF. CDR3 DNA sequence: TGTGCCTGGAGTGGTTTGGACAGCAGAAATCAGCCCCAGCATTTT. The chain couples TRBV30 to TRBJ1-5, with D tentatively TRBD1 (6 bases). The CDR3 consists of 15 residues. The germline V gene encodes CDR1 GTSNPN and CDR2 SVGIG (reference sequence). The V gene lost 1 base and the J gene lost 4 bases, with 14 bases spanning the gap.

As DNA, the CDR3 is TGTGCCAGCAGCACAGGGACATCACGGAGCTCCTATAATTCACCCCTCCACTTT. This encodes CASSTGTSRSSYNSPLHF. The chain employs TRBV7-9 and TRBJ1-6, with a weak D call TRBD1 (6 bases). Germline V gene data show CDR1 as SEHNR and CDR2 as FQNEAQ (reference sequence). The CDR3 consists of 18 residues. V dropped 5 bases and J dropped 0 bases, with 17 bases sitting between them.

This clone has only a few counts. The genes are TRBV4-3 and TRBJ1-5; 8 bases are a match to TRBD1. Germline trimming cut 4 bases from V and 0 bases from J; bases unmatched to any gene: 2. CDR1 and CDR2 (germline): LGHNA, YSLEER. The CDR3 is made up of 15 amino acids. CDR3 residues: CASSRTGNSNQPQHF. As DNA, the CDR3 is TGCGCCAGCAGCCGGACAGGGAATAGCAATCAGCCCCAGCATTTT.

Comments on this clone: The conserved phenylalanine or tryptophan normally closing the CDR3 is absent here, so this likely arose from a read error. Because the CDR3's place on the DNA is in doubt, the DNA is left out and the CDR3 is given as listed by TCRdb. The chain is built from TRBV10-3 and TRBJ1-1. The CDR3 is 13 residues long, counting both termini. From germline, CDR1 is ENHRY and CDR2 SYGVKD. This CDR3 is CAIREIPEGWIFV.

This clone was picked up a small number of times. The CDR3 loop is CASSHNRGNYNEQFF. The DNA for the CDR3 is TGTGCCAGCAGCCATAATAGGGGAAACTACAATGAGCAGTTCTTC. This sequence joins TRBV14 and TRBJ2-1; D possibly corresponds to TRBD1 (5 bases). The CDR3 loop spans 15 amino acids. Germline CDR1 is SGHDN and CDR2 is FVKESK. Trimming removed 3 bases at V and 3 bases at J, with 12 bases between. Combining the CDR3 with reference TRBV14 and TRBJ2-1 gives the whole variable domain EAGVTQFPSHSVIEKGQTVTLRCDPISGHDNLYWYRRVMGKEIKFLLHFVKESKQDESGMPNNRFLAERTGGTYSTLKVQPAELEDSGVYFCASSHNRGNYNEQFFGPGTRLTVL.

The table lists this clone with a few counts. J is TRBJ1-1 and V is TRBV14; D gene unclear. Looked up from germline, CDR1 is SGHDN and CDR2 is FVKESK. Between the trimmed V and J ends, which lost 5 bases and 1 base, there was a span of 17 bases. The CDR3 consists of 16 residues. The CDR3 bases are TGTGCCAGCAGCTATTCCGGGGAGGGTCGGAACACTGAAGCTTTCTTT. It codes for CASSYSGEGRNTEAFF. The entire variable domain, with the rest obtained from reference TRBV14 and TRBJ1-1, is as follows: EAGVTQFPSHSVIEKGQTVTLRCDPISGHDNLYWYRRVMGKEIKFLLHFVKESKQDESGMPNNRFLAERTGGTYSTLKVQPAELEDSGVYFCASSYSGEGRNTEAFFGQGTRLTVV.

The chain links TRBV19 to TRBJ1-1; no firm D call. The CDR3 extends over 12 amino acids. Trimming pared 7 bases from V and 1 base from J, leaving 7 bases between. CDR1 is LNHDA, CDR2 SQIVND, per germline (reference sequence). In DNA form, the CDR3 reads TGTGCCAGTAATCGTAGGAACACTGAAGCTTTCTTT. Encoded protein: CASNRRNTEAFF.

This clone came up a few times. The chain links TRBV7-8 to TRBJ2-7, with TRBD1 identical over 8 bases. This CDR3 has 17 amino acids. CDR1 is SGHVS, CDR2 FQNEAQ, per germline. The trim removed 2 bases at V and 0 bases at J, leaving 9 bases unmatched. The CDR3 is CASSLSSGQVSSYEQYV. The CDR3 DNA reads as TGTGCCAGCAGCTTATCATCGGGACAGGTGAGCTCCTACGAGCAGTACGTC.

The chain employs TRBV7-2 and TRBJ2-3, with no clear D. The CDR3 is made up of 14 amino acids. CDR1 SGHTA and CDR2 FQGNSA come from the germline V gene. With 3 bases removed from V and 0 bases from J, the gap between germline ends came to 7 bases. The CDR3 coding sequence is TGTGCCAGCAGCTTGTTCTCCAGCACAGATACGCAGTATTTT. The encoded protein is CASSLFSSTDTQYF.

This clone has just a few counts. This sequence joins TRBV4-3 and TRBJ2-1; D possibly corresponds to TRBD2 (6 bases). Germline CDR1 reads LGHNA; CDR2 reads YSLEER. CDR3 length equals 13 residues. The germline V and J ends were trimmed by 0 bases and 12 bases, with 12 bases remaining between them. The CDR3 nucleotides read TGCGCCAGCAGCCAAGATCCGGGGGTAAGGCAGTTCTTC. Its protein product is CASSQDPGVRQFF.

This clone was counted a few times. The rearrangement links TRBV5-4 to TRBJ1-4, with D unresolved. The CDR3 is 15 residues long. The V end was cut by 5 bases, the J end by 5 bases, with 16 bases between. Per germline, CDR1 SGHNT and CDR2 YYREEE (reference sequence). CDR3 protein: CASSRGGKTNEKLFF. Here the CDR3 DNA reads TGTGCCAGCAGTCGCGGTGGAAAGACGAATGAAAAACTGTTTTTT.

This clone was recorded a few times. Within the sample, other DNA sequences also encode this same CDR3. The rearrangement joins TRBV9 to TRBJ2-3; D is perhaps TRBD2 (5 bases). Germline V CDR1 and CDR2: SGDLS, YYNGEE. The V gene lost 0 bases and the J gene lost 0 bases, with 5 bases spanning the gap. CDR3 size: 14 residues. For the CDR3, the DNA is TGTGCCAGCAGCGTAGGACTAAGCACAGATACGCAGTATTTT. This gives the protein CASSVGLSTDTQYF.

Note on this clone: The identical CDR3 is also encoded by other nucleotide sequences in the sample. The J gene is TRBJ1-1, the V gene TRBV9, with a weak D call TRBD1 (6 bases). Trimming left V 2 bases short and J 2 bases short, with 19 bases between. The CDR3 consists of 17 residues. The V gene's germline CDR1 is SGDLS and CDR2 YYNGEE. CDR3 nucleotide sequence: TGTGCCAGCAGCGTCGGATATCCGGGACAAGGAAACACTGAAGCTTTCTTT. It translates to CASSVGYPGQGNTEAFF.

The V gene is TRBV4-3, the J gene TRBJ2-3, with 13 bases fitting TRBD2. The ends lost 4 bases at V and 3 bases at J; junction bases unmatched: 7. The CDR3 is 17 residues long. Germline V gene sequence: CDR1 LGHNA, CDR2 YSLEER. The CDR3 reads CASSRKLAGGHTDTQYF. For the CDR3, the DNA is TGCGCCAGCAGCCGCAAACTAGCGGGGGGGCATACAGATACGCAGTATTTT.

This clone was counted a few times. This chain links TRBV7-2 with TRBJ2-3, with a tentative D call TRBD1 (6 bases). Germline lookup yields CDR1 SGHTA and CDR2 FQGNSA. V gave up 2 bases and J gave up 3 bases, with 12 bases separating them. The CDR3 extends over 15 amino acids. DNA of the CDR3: TGTGCCAGCAGCTTACGAACCAGGGGTACAGATACGCAGTATTTT. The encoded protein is CASSLRTRGTDTQYF.

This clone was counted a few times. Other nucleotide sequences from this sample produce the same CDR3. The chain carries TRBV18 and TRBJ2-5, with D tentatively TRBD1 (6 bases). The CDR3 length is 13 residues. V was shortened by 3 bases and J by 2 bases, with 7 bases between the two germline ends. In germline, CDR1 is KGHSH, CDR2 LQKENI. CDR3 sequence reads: CASSPGQQETQYF. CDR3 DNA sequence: TGTGCCAGCTCACCCGGACAGCAAGAGACCCAGTACTTC.

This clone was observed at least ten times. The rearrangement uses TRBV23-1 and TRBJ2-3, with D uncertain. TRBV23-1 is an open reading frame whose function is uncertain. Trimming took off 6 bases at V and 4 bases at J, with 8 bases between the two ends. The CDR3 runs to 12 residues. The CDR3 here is CASSLVPDTQYF. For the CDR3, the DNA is TGCGCCAGCAGCCTGGTTCCAGATACGCAGTATTTT.

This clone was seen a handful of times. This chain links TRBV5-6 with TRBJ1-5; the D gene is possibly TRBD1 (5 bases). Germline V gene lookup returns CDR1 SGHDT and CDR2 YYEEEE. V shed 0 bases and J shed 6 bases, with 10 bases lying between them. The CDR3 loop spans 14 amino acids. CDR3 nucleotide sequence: TGTGCCAGCAGCTTGGGCAGGGCGAGTCAGCCCCAGCATTTT. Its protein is CASSLGRASQPQHF.

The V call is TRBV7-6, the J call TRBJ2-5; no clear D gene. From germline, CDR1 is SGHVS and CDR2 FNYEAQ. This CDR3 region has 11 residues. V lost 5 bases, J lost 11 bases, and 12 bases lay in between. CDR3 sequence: CASSAGVGQYF. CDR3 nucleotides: TGTGCCAGCAGCGCCGGTGTGGGGCAGTACTTC.

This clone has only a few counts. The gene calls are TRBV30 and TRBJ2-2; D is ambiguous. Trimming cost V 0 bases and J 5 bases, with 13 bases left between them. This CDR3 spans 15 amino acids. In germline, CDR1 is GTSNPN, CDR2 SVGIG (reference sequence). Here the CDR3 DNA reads TGTGCCTGGAGTGTACTTCATCTCAGGACCGGGGAGCTGTTTTTT. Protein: CAWSVLHLRTGELFF.

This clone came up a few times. CDR3 in amino acids: CASSPSTSIYEQFF. The CDR3 nucleotides read TGTGCCAGCAGCCCTTCGACTAGTATCTATGAGCAGTTCTTC. The chain employs TRBV7-9 and TRBJ2-1; D possibly corresponds to TRBD2 (6 bases). CDR1 is SEHNR and CDR2 is FQNEAQ in the germline V gene (reference sequence). The CDR3 runs 14 residues. Trimming removed 5 bases from V and 8 bases from J, with 16 bases in between.

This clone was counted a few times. The CDR3: CASGSDHYGYTF. The CDR3 coding sequence is TGTGCTAGTGGTTCGGACCACTATGGCTACACCTTC. This chain joins TRBV12-5 and TRBJ1-2, with unresolved D. The V gene's germline CDR1 is LGHNT and CDR2 FRNRAP. The CDR3 covers 12 residues. V lost 4 bases and J 3 bases, leaving 6 bases between the germline ends.

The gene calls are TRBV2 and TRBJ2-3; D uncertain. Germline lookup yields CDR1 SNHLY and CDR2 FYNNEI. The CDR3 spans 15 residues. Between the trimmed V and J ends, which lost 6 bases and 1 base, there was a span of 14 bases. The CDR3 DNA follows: TGTGCCAGCAGCCAGAGCGAGACCCGCACAGATACGCAGTATTTT. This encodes CASSQSETRTDTQYF. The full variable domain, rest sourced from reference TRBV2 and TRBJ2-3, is EPEVTQTPSHQVTQMGQEVILRCVPISNHLYFYWYRQILGQKVEFLVSFYNNEISEKSEIFDDQFSVERPDGSNFTLKIRSTKLEDSAMYFCASSQSETRTDTQYFGPGTRLTVL.

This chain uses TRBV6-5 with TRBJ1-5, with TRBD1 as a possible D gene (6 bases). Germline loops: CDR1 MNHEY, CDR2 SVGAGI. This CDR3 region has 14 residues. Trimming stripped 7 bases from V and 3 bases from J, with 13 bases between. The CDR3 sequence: CASKAGVLNQPQHF. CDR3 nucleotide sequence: TGTGCCAGCAAAGCAGGGGTCCTCAATCAGCCCCAGCATTTT.